This T cell receptor beta chain was documented in a study of glioma-infiltrating T cells after dendritic cell vaccination. Study-level background: Samples are from glioblastoma patients in Phase I and II dendritic cell vaccine trials. Patients received three intradermal dendritic cell vaccine injections at biweekly intervals.

Only patients with spare fresh-frozen tumor and over two years of follow-up were included. The length of the CDR3 is 17 residues. V was clipped by 0 bases and J by 5 bases; unmatched bases: 10. In germline, CDR1 is LGHNT, CDR2 FRNRAP. This table comes from immunoSEQ multiplex PCR, and its TCRdb copy is limited to in-frame clones, with some not included. Altogether some 70,000 clones are present, 81% being singletons, with the ten largest covering roughly 7.9%. The sequence derives from a human donor with glioblastoma. This chain joins TRBV12-5 and TRBJ2-5; the match to TRBD2 covers 9 bases. The sequencing used blood, collected before dendritic cell vaccination. CDR3 sequence reads: CASGLVLGGGDRETQYF. In DNA, the CDR3 is TGTGCTAGTGGTTTGGTATTGGGCGGGGGGGACCGGGAGACCCAGTACTTC.